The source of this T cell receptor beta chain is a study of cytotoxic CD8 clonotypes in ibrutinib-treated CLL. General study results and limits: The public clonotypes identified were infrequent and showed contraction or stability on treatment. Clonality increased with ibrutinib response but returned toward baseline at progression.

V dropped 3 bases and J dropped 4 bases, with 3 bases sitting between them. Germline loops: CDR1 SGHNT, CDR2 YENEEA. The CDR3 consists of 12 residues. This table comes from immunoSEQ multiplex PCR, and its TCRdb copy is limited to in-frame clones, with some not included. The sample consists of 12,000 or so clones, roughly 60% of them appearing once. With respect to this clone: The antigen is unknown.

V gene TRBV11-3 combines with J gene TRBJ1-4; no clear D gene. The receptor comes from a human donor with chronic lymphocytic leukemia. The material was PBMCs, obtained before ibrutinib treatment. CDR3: CASSLDNEKLFF. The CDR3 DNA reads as TGTGCCAGCAGCTTGGATAATGAAAAACTGTTTTTT.